The T cell receptor beta chain described here comes from a study of beta chain features in type 1 diabetes. Whole-study findings and limits: Patients' naive, central memory and Treg TCRB repertoires seemed closer to one another than those of healthy donors. Type 1 diabetes patients had VDJ junctions that carried fewer insertions and more deletions.

As concerns this clone: The antigen is undetermined.

Expressed TCRB transcripts were sequenced, since all the RNA that had been isolated was reverse transcribed. There were 3 million to 4 million reads on average in the naive, central memory and regulatory T cell samples. TCRdb's copy holds only in-frame clones and misses some; the assay was immunoSEQ multiplex PCR. The sample has roughly 230,000 clones; over 9.5% are singletons. The CDR3 extends over 16 amino acids. In germline, CDR1 is MNHNY, CDR2 SVGAGI (reference sequence). Germline trimming cut 5 bases from V and 6 bases from J; bases unmatched to any gene: 12. The origin of this receptor is a woman aged 18-35 years in good health. The V call is TRBV6-6, the J call TRBJ1-5, with 8 bases lining up with TRBD1. Source material: naive CD4+ T cells from blood. The CDR3 DNA sequence: TGTGCCAGCAGTCACGATCGCGGACAGGGCGGTCAGCCCCAGCATTTT. Amino acids: CASSHDRGQGGQPQHF.